The 21 T cell receptor beta chains below come from one sample, sequenced in a study of HIV-infected patients and healthy controls. Follow-up blood was drawn about 14 weeks, roughly three months, after antiretroviral therapy began. All unsorted peripheral T cells were captured because whole blood was used without fractionation. Reverse transcription used around 500 ng RNA and constant-region primers for alpha and beta. Using multiplexing indices, alpha and beta chain libraries were generated apart by chain-specific third strand synthesis. One entry per CDR3 protein, called by TCRdb with MiXCR from the 5' RACE reads. The sample has 18,000 or so distinct CDR3 sequences; about 8.7% are singletons. The sample consisted of blood, taken during antiretroviral therapy. The receptors derive from an adult with HIV infection.

This clonotype was picked up many times. The V call is TRBV20-1, the J call TRBJ1-1, with 7 bases that match TRBD1. Germline V gene sequence: CDR1 DFQATT, CDR2 SNEGSKA (reference sequence). This CDR3 has 12 amino acids. V lost 6 bases, J lost 7 bases, and 8 bases stayed unmatched. This chain's CDR3 is CSATGTALEAFF. In DNA, the CDR3 is TGCAGTGCAACCGGGACAGCGCTTGAAGCTTTCTTT.

This clonotype was counted only a few times. V and J are TRBV20-1 and TRBJ1-1; 7 nucleotides line up with TRBD1. The V gene's germline CDR1 is DFQATT and CDR2 SNEGSKA (reference sequence). The CDR3 runs 15 residues. Trimming at V came to 2 bases and at J to 0 bases, leaving 6 bases not matched to a gene. In DNA form, the CDR3 reads TGCAGTGCTAGATTTAGGGGGCTTTTGAACACTGAAGCTTTCTTT. It codes for CSARFRGLLNTEAFF.

This clonotype was picked up many times. V is TRBV20-1 and J is TRBJ1-6; D unresolved. Trimming removed 4 bases from V and 4 bases from J, with 8 bases in between. This CDR3 has 13 residues. CDR1 DFQATT and CDR2 SNEGSKA come from the germline V gene (reference sequence). The CDR3 DNA follows: TGCAGTGCTAAGACATTTTATAATTCACCCCTCCACTTT. It specifies CSAKTFYNSPLHF.

The CDR3 DNA sequence: TGTGCCAGCAGCACCGGGACTCTTGCTGGGGCCAACGTCCTGACTTTC. Amino acids: CASSTGTLAGANVLTF. The J gene is TRBJ2-6, the V gene TRBV11-2, with TRBD2 as a possible D gene (6 bases). Trimming removed 5 bases at V and 2 bases at J, with 13 bases between. Germline-derived CDR1 and CDR2 are SGHAT and FQNNGV. This CDR3 spans 16 amino acids. The full variable domain, its missing parts supplied by reference TRBV11-2 and TRBJ2-6, is EAGVAQSPRYKIIEKRQSVAFWCNPISGHATLYWYQQILGQGPKLLIQFQNNGVVDDSQLPKDRFSAERLKGVDSTLKIQPAKLEDSAVYLCASSTGTLAGANVLTFGAGSRLTVL.

The chain links TRBV4-1 to TRBJ2-7, with TRBD1 identical over 7 bases. The CDR3 sequence is 15 residues long. Germline V CDR1 and CDR2: MGHRA, YSYEKL. V shed 1 base, J shed 3 bases, and the junction held 6 bases outside the gene matches. CDR3 coding DNA: TGCGCCAGCAGCCAAGCCTCGACAGGGAACTACGAGCAGTACTTC. The encoded protein is CASSQASTGNYEQYF.

This clonotype was detected many times. The J gene is TRBJ2-3, the V gene TRBV20-1; 8 nucleotides line up with TRBD2. Germline CDR1 and CDR2: DFQATT and SNEGSKA (reference sequence). The ends lost 3 bases at V and 0 bases at J; junction bases unmatched: 17. The CDR3 runs 19 residues. CDR3 loop: CSASLLVGTSSPSTDTQYF. Here the CDR3 DNA reads TGCAGTGCTAGTCTCTTAGTCGGGACTAGTTCTCCTAGCACAGATACGCAGTATTTT.

This clonotype was seen ten or more times. CDR3 residues: CASSSGGAGDTEAFF. CDR3 bases: TGTGCCAGCAGCTCAGGGGGCGCAGGGGACACTGAAGCTTTCTTT. The V gene is TRBV7-2, the J gene TRBJ1-1; 8 bases fit TRBD1. Germline CDR1 is SGHTA and CDR2 is FQGNSA. J lost 3 bases, V lost 4 bases, and 7 bases had no gene match. The CDR3 totals 15 residues.

At least ten counts were recorded for this clonotype. One end of the junction varies from germline; a read error may be responsible. This sequence joins TRBV7-7 and TRBJ1-6; D gene unclear. The CDR3 extends over 13 amino acids. CDR1 is SSHAT, CDR2 FNYEAQ, per germline (reference sequence). This CDR3 reads CASSLAGNSPLHF. CDR3 nucleotides: TGTGCTAGCAGCTTAGCGGGTAATTCACCCCTCCACTTT.

This clonotype occurred many times. This chain connects TRBV11-2 to TRBJ2-1; no reliable D call. CDR1 SGHAT and CDR2 FQNNGV come from the germline V gene. The CDR3 extends over 15 amino acids. V was clipped by 0 bases and J by 5 bases, with 11 bases between them. The CDR3 DNA is TGTGCCAGCAGCTTAGATAGGCGGCTCGACAATGAGCAGTTCTTC. Translation gives CASSLDRRLDNEQFF.

This clonotype was found many times. The genes are TRBV7-9 and TRBJ1-5; D is possibly TRBD1 (6 bases). Trimming left V 5 bases short and J 0 bases short, with 17 bases between. Germline loops: CDR1 SEHNR, CDR2 FQNEAQ (reference sequence). The CDR3 totals 17 residues. The CDR3 bases are TGTGCCAGCAGCCCCCATCAGGGGAAAAATAGCAATCAGCCCCAGCATTTT. Amino acid sequence: CASSPHQGKNSNQPQHF. Complete variable domain (other parts from reference TRBV7-9 and TRBJ1-5): DTGVSQNPRHKITKRGQNVTFRCDPISEHNRLYWYRQTLGQGPEFLTYFQNEAQLEKSRLLSDRFSAERPKGSFSTLEIQRTEQGDSAMYLCASSPHQGKNSNQPQHFGDGTRLSIL.

This clonotype was seen at least ten times. The chain joins TRBV6-2 or TRBV6-3 to TRBJ1-5; the D is unclear. The germline CDR1 and CDR2 sequences are MNHEY and SVGEGT. Trimming left V 0 bases short and J 2 bases short, with 8 bases between. The CDR3 totals 15 residues. The CDR3 spells CASSYSMEGNQPQHF. The DNA of the CDR3 is TGTGCCAGCAGTTACTCGATGGAGGGCAATCAGCCCCAGCATTTT.

This clonotype occurred many times. The chain employs TRBV29-1 and TRBJ1-5; perhaps TRBD1 as D (6 bases). Germline values: CDR1 SQVTM, CDR2 ANQGSEA. The V end lost 4 bases, the J end lost 3 bases, and 10 bases lay between the germline ends. This CDR3 contains 13 residues. The chain's CDR3 is CSVVRGPNQPQHF. Written as DNA, the CDR3 is TGCAGCGTTGTCCGGGGGCCCAATCAGCCCCAGCATTTT.

This rearrangement joins TRBV5-4 to TRBJ1-4; D is possibly TRBD1 (5 bases). CDR1 and CDR2 (germline): SGHNT, YYREEE (reference sequence). Trimming cost V 2 bases and J 5 bases, with 13 bases left between them. This CDR3 has 15 residues. CDR3 in amino acids: CASSFSPGTNEKLFF. The CDR3 nucleotides read TGTGCCAGCAGCTTCTCGCCCGGGACGAATGAAAAACTGTTTTTT.

This clonotype was recorded at least ten times. This chain links TRBV2 with TRBJ2-1, with 12 bases that match TRBD2. The CDR3 has 14 amino acids. Losses at the gene ends were 7 bases for V and 7 bases for J; bases not matched to a gene: 5. CDR1 and CDR2 (germline): SNHLY, FYNNEI. CDR3 sequence reads: CASMSSGGANEQFF. The CDR3 nucleotides read TGTGCCAGCATGTCTAGCGGGGGGGCGAATGAGCAGTTCTTC.

In this sample, this clonotype turned up many times. The CDR3 loop is CASSSMAEAFF. The CDR3 DNA is TGTGCCAGCAGTTCAATGGCTGAAGCTTTCTTT. The chain carries TRBV28 and TRBJ1-1; the D is unclear. CDR3 length: 11 amino acids. Per germline, CDR1 MDHEN and CDR2 SYDVKM. Deletions cut 4 bases from V and 6 bases from J, with 6 bases between.

This clonotype has a count of ten or more. The chain recombines TRBV14 with TRBJ2-5, with 8 bases identical to TRBD2. Unmatched junction bases numbered 3, after V lost 4 bases and J lost 5 bases. Germline lookup yields CDR1 SGHDN and CDR2 FVKESK. The CDR3 sequence is 13 residues long. Here the CDR3 DNA reads TGTGCCAGCAGCCGCGGACTAGCTGAGACCCAGTACTTC. This translates into CASSRGLAETQYF. The full variable domain, rest sourced from reference TRBV14 and TRBJ2-5, is EAGVTQFPSHSVIEKGQTVTLRCDPISGHDNLYWYRRVMGKEIKFLLHFVKESKQDESGMPNNRFLAERTGGTYSTLKVQPAELEDSGVYFCASSRGLAETQYFGPGTRLLVL.

This clonotype was seen repeatedly, ten times or more. The rearrangement joins TRBV11-2 to TRBJ2-3; 9 positions match TRBD1. Germline V gives CDR1 SGHAT, CDR2 FQNNGV. Germline trimming cut 5 bases from V and 6 bases from J; bases unmatched to any gene: 9. There are 15 residues in the CDR3. Written as DNA, the CDR3 is TGTGCCAGCAGCCCGTGGGACAGGGCATGGGATACGCAGTATTTT. Its translation is CASSPWDRAWDTQYF.

At least ten counts were recorded for this clonotype. The J gene is TRBJ1-2, the V gene TRBV5-1; 7 bases fit TRBD1. V shed 3 bases and J 3 bases; nucleotides not matched to a gene: 11. The germline V gene encodes CDR1 SGHRS and CDR2 YFSETQ. The CDR3 totals 16 residues. CDR3 region: CASSSPRTGLDYGYTF. The CDR3 DNA follows: TGCGCCAGCAGCTCCCCGAGGACAGGACTTGACTATGGCTACACCTTC.

This clonotype has ten or more counts. The gene calls are TRBV6-2 or TRBV6-3 and TRBJ2-7, with unresolved D. This CDR3 has 12 amino acids. V was clipped by 5 bases and J by 7 bases, with 12 bases between them. The germline gives CDR1 MNHEY, CDR2 SVGEGT. CDR3 sequence: CASSLGSQEQYF. CDR3 sequence (DNA): TGTGCCAGCAGTCTGGGATCGCAAGAGCAGTACTTC.

This clonotype is hyperexpanded by share. The chain is built from TRBV5-5 and TRBJ2-3; possibly TRBD2 for D (5 bases). There are 14 residues in the CDR3. Per the germline V gene, CDR1 is SGHKS and CDR2 is YYEKEE (reference sequence). V dropped 3 bases and J dropped 5 bases, with 13 bases sitting between them. This chain's CDR3 is CASSWPDGGDTQYF. Here the CDR3 DNA reads TGTGCCAGCAGCTGGCCGGACGGAGGAGATACGCAGTATTTT.

This clonotype was picked up many times. The chain carries TRBV29-1 and TRBJ1-1; TRBD1 agrees at 8 bases. Germline V gene sequence: CDR1 SQVTM, CDR2 ANQGSEA. With V trimmed by 4 bases and J by 0 bases, 13 bases remained unmatched. The CDR3 has 17 residues. The CDR3 reads CSVGQVTGDSMNTEAFF. The DNA for the CDR3 is TGCAGCGTTGGGCAGGTGACAGGGGACTCCATGAACACTGAAGCTTTCTTT.